One and the same sample provided the 28 T cell receptor beta chains below, sequenced in a study of response to subunit inactivated influenza vaccine. Using its own MiXCR run on the RT-PCR reads, TCRdb lists one record per CDR3 protein. The data show around 300,000 distinct CDR3 sequences, about 20% seen once. The material was PBMCs from blood, obtained approximately 22 months after vaccination. These receptor sequences come from a man aged 50-75 years who received an inactivated influenza vaccine.

This clonotype was detected only a few times. This sequence joins TRBV5-6 and TRBJ1-2; 7 nucleotides agree with TRBD1. The CDR3 covers 13 residues. Trimming cost V 0 bases and J 8 bases; bases outside gene matches: 4. Germline lookup yields CDR1 SGHDT and CDR2 YYEEEE. CDR3: CASSLGDSEGYTF. The DNA for the CDR3 is TGTGCCAGCAGCTTGGGGGACAGTGAAGGCTACACCTTC.

As DNA, the CDR3 is TGTGCCAGCAGTTACCACGAACCCGGGACAGGGGTTATGAACACTGAAGCTTTCTTT. Its protein product is CASSYHEPGTGVMNTEAFF. This chain links TRBV6-5 with TRBJ1-1; 10 bases map to TRBD1. Germline CDR1 and CDR2: MNHEY and SVGAGI. The CDR3 is 19 residues long. V was clipped by 2 bases and J by 0 bases; unmatched bases: 12.

This clonotype has a handful of counts. The chain is built from TRBV29-1 and TRBJ2-5; the D gene is possibly TRBD2 (7 bases). CDR1 SQVTM and CDR2 ANQGSEA come from the germline V gene. The CDR3 is made up of 15 amino acids. V lost 6 bases, J lost 2 bases, and 19 bases lay in between. The CDR3 here is CSVRMGGGPQETQYF. The CDR3 DNA sequence: TGCAGCGTCAGGATGGGAGGGGGACCGCAAGAGACCCAGTACTTC.

This chain joins TRBV7-8 and TRBJ2-3, with TRBD2 matching 8 bases. Trimming removed 2 bases from V and 1 base from J; junction bases left unmatched: 5. From germline, CDR1 is SGHVS and CDR2 FQNEAQ. CDR3 length equals 16 residues. The CDR3 nucleotides are TGTGCCAGCAGCTTAACCGGGACTAGGGGCACAGATACGCAGTATTTT. The encoded protein is CASSLTGTRGTDTQYF.

The CDR3 sequence is CASSAPAGIYEQYF. Written as DNA, the CDR3 is TGTGCCAGCAGTGCTCCGGCGGGGATCTACGAGCAGTACTTC. The chain links TRBV6-1 to TRBJ2-7, with D possibly being TRBD2 (6 bases). The V end was cut by 4 bases, the J end by 3 bases, with 13 bases between. This CDR3 is 14 amino acids long. Germline CDR1 reads MNHNS; CDR2 reads SASEGT.

The chain couples TRBV6-2 or TRBV6-3 to TRBJ1-1; no clear D gene. The length of the CDR3 is 14 residues. The germline CDR1 and CDR2 sequences are MNHEY and SVGEGT. V was clipped by 6 bases and J by 1 base, with 12 bases between them. Here the CDR3 reads CASRRPPGNTEAFF. DNA of the CDR3: TGTGCCAGCAGACGACCCCCAGGGAACACTGAAGCTTTCTTT.

V gene TRBV3-1 combines with J gene TRBJ2-7; TRBD2 aligns across 9 bases. Per the germline V gene, CDR1 is LGHDT and CDR2 is YNNKEL (reference sequence). The CDR3 loop spans 15 amino acids. After removal of 4 bases from V and 0 bases from J, the junction contained 4 bases not matched to a gene. The CDR3 nucleotides are TGTGCCAGCAGCCTCTTAGCGGGGGTCTCCTACGAGCAGTACTTC. Translation: CASSLLAGVSYEQYF.

The chain recombines TRBV29-1 with TRBJ2-3; D is tentatively TRBD1 or TRBD2 (5 bases each). Germline V gene sequence: CDR1 SQVTM, CDR2 ANQGSEA. V was cut by 6 bases and J by 6 bases, with 16 bases left in between. The CDR3 covers 13 residues. CDR3 DNA: TGCAGCGTGGGAACTAGACAGAAGGATACGCAGTATTTT. As protein: CSVGTRQKDTQYF.

This chain joins TRBV29-1 and TRBJ2-1, with TRBD2 matching 11 bases. This CDR3 is 16 amino acids long. V gave up 0 bases and J gave up 7 bases; unmatched junction bases: 8. Looked up from germline, CDR1 is SQVTM and CDR2 is ANQGSEA. CDR3 region: CSVEDPGTSGENEQFF. The DNA for the CDR3 is TGCAGCGTTGAAGATCCCGGGACTAGCGGCGAGAATGAGCAGTTCTTC.

V usage is TRBV3-1 and J usage is TRBJ2-1; 11 positions agree with TRBD2. The J segment lost 1 base and the V segment lost 4 bases, leaving 18 bases of the junction unmatched. Germline values: CDR1 LGHDT, CDR2 YNNKEL (reference sequence). This CDR3 has 21 amino acids. The CDR3 nucleotides are TGTGCCAGCAGCCCGAGGACTAGCGGGTCCTTCATCCCCTGGTCCTACAATGAGCAGTTCTTC. This codes for CASSPRTSGSFIPWSYNEQFF.

The chain has TRBV7-3 and TRBJ2-3; 8 bases map to TRBD2. After removal of 5 bases from V and 2 bases from J, the junction contained 3 bases not matched to a gene. Germline lookup yields CDR1 SGHTA and CDR2 FQGTGA. The CDR3 is 14 residues long. CDR3 region: CASSASGFTDTQYF. For the CDR3, the DNA is TGTGCCAGCAGCGCTAGCGGGTTCACAGATACGCAGTATTTT.

There are a few counts of this clonotype. The chain couples TRBV27 to TRBJ1-6, with D possibly being TRBD1 (5 bases). CDR1 MNHEY and CDR2 SMNVEV come from the germline V gene (reference sequence). The CDR3 spans 16 residues. The V gene lost 0 bases and the J gene lost 1 base, with 7 bases spanning the gap. CDR3 protein: CASSLSGVSYNSPLHF. CDR3 DNA: TGTGCCAGCAGTTTATCAGGGGTTTCCTATAATTCACCCCTCCACTTT.

The J gene is TRBJ1-6, the V gene TRBV5-1; D gene uncertain. Germline lookup yields CDR1 SGHRS and CDR2 YFSETQ. The CDR3 covers 17 residues. V gave up 4 bases and J gave up 3 bases, with 17 bases separating them. The CDR3 DNA follows: TGCGCCAGCAGCATGGTTCACGGCAGAGACTATAATTCACCCCTCCACTTT. It encodes CASSMVHGRDYNSPLHF.

V usage is TRBV5-6 and J usage is TRBJ2-1, with 14 positions matching TRBD2. There are 17 residues in the CDR3. Germline CDR1 reads SGHDT; CDR2 reads YYEEEE. With V trimmed by 2 bases and J by 6 bases, 7 bases remained unmatched. The CDR3 DNA sequence: TGTGCCAGCAGCTTTGACTACGGGACTAGCGGGAGCAATGAGCAGTTCTTC. It is translated as CASSFDYGTSGSNEQFF.

This clonotype was picked up many times. The rearrangement joins TRBV27 to TRBJ2-5; tentative D call: TRBD2 (5 bases). The CDR3 is made up of 14 amino acids. Per germline, CDR1 MNHEY and CDR2 SMNVEV (reference sequence). The V end was cut by 4 bases, the J end by 4 bases, with 13 bases between. The DNA of the CDR3 is TGTGCCAGCAGTTGGAGTAGGGCGGGAGAGACCCAGTACTTC. This encodes CASSWSRAGETQYF.

The chain links TRBV20-1 to TRBJ2-5; 11 bases match TRBD1. With V trimmed by 0 bases and J by 5 bases, 8 bases remained unmatched. Germline-derived CDR1 and CDR2 are DFQATT and SNEGSKA (reference sequence). The CDR3 runs 16 residues. The CDR3 loop is CSARDLSDRGLETQYF. The CDR3 nucleotides read TGCAGTGCTAGAGATCTTTCGGACAGGGGGCTGGAGACCCAGTACTTC.

This clonotype has a handful of counts. The rearrangement joins TRBV30 to TRBJ1-4; D is unresolved. V was pared by 8 bases and J by 7 bases, with 17 bases between. The V gene's germline CDR1 is GTSNPN and CDR2 SVGIG (reference sequence). This CDR3 has 13 residues. The CDR3, as DNA: TGTGCCACTACGAGGAGTCCCGGTGAAAAACTGTTTTTT. Amino acid sequence: CATTRSPGEKLFF.

The chain uses TRBV19 and TRBJ1-1, with D possibly matching TRBD1 (5 bases). The V end was cut by 9 bases, the J end by 3 bases, with 14 bases between. The CDR3 runs to 13 residues. CDR1 and CDR2 from the germline V gene are LNHDA and SQIVND (reference sequence). The CDR3 protein is CASAIGGDTEAFF. The CDR3 bases are TGTGCCAGCGCTATTGGGGGGGACACTGAAGCTTTCTTT.

V is TRBV20-1 and J is TRBJ2-5, with TRBD1 matching 11 bases. Per the germline V gene, CDR1 is DFQATT and CDR2 is SNEGSKA (reference sequence). V lost 2 bases and J lost 2; bases outside the gene matches: 4. The CDR3 sequence is 15 residues long. This chain's CDR3 is CSARSGTGGQETQYF. In DNA form, the CDR3 reads TGCAGTGCTAGATCCGGGACAGGGGGGCAAGAGACCCAGTACTTC.

The J gene is TRBJ2-3, the V gene TRBV7-8, with D unclear. The CDR3 is 14 residues long. Germline lookup yields CDR1 SGHVS and CDR2 FQNEAQ. Trimming pared 4 bases from V and 0 bases from J, leaving 8 bases between. The CDR3 bases are TGTGCCAGCAGCTGGGGTCCTAGCACAGATACGCAGTATTTT. Protein sequence: CASSWGPSTDTQYF.

The chain carries TRBV5-6 and TRBJ2-5; TRBD2 might be the D (6 bases). The CDR3 sequence is 14 residues long. Per germline, CDR1 SGHDT and CDR2 YYEEEE. V was trimmed by 1 base and J by 5 bases, leaving 12 bases between them. CDR3 region: CASSLPMGGETQYF. Written as DNA, the CDR3 is TGTGCCAGCAGCTTGCCCATGGGAGGTGAGACCCAGTACTTC.

This chain links TRBV4-3 with TRBJ1-2; D is uncertain. V was clipped by 0 bases and J by 3 bases, with 17 bases between them. This CDR3 is built from 17 residues. Germline V gene sequence: CDR1 LGHNA, CDR2 YSLEER. DNA for the CDR3: TGCGCCAGCAGCCAAGATAAGTCGGCCGTATCGTACTATGGCTACACCTTC. Its protein is CASSQDKSAVSYYGYTF.

This clonotype was counted ten times or more. The rearrangement links TRBV6-2 or TRBV6-3 to TRBJ1-1; D unclear. CDR1 and CDR2 (germline): MNHEY, SVGEGT. The length of the CDR3 is 13 residues. Trimming took 0 bases from V and 0 from J, leaving 2 bases between them. Written as DNA, the CDR3 is TGTGCCAGCAGTTACTCGCTGAACACTGAAGCTTTCTTT. Amino acids: CASSYSLNTEAFF.

This chain joins TRBV24-1 and TRBJ2-2, with 7 bases matching TRBD1. Trimming removed 4 bases from V and 1 base from J; junction bases left unmatched: 5. The germline CDR1 and CDR2 sequences are KGHDR and SFDVKD. This CDR3 region has 16 residues. The chain's CDR3 is CATSDPGTENTGELFF. The CDR3 region has the DNA TGTGCCACCAGTGACCCCGGGACAGAGAACACCGGGGAGCTGTTTTTT.

This sequence joins TRBV4-2 and TRBJ2-7; 7 bases agree with TRBD2. The CDR3 spans 15 residues. Germline V gene data show CDR1 as LGHNA and CDR2 as YNFKEQ. With V trimmed by 0 bases and J by 2 bases, 4 bases remained unmatched. Here the CDR3 DNA reads TGTGCCAGCAGCCAAGAGGCGGGAGCTCCCTACGAGCAGTACTTC. Amino acid sequence: CASSQEAGAPYEQYF.

This sequence joins TRBV29-1 and TRBJ1-1, with a possible D match to TRBD1 (5 bases). Germline V gives CDR1 SQVTM, CDR2 ANQGSEA. Trimming stripped 3 bases from V and 6 bases from J, with 11 bases between. CDR3 length: 12 residues. This chain's CDR3 is CSVDGSGAEAFF. In DNA form, the CDR3 reads TGCAGCGTTGATGGTTCGGGGGCTGAAGCTTTCTTT.

This rearrangement joins TRBV11-2 to TRBJ1-3; possibly TRBD1 for D (5 bases). Looked up from germline, CDR1 is SGHAT and CDR2 is FQNNGV. V was clipped by 5 bases and J by 1 base, with 12 bases between them. The CDR3 has 15 amino acids. The CDR3 here is CASSPNPGSGNTIYF. For the CDR3, the DNA is TGTGCCAGCAGCCCAAATCCAGGGTCTGGAAACACCATATATTTT.

This clonotype was seen ten or more times. The chain combines TRBV7-8 with TRBJ1-2, with D perhaps TRBD1 (5 bases). The CDR3 covers 14 residues. Germline V gives CDR1 SGHVS, CDR2 FQNEAQ. The germline V and J ends were trimmed by 5 bases and 8 bases, with 18 bases remaining between them. Written as DNA, the CDR3 is TGTGCCAGCAGCACCCGGGTTAGGGACGGCGGCTACACCTTC. Residues: CASSTRVRDGGYTF.